This is a list of T cell receptor beta chains from one sample in a study of shared clonotypes between healthy human individuals. Sequencing was performed with immunoSEQ multiplex PCR; in TCRdb, only in-frame clones are kept and a portion is missing. The sample has about 2 million clones; 95% are singletons. Sequencing used naive CD4+ T cells sorted from blood. These receptors were taken from a man between 18 and 35 years old in good health. Both conserved end residues are part of each CDR3. D genes are given only for firm matches. Not every row has a clone size; where given, it reads once, few, many or a size class.

>TRBJ2-1|TRBD1|-|TRBV13
TGTGCCAGCGGCCGGGACAGGGCGGACAATGAGCAGTTCTTC
CASGRDRADNEQFF
>TRBJ1-1|-|-|TRBV5-1
TGCGCCAGCAGCCCCCTCTCCGGGAGGAGAACGAACACTGAAGCTTTCTTT
CASSPLSGRRTNTEAFF
>TRBJ2-3|TRBD2|-|TRBV27
TGTGCCAGCACCGGGACTAGTGTGGCCCGGAGCACGGGTACGCAGTATTTT
CASTGTSVARSTGTQYF
>TRBJ1-2|-|-|TRBV10-2
TGCGCCAGCACCGAGGAGGTCCTCTATGGCTACACCTTC
CASTEEVLYGYTF
>TRBJ2-1|TRBD2|-|TRBV5-1
TGCGCCAGCAGCCCAGGGACTAGCGGATACAATGAGCAGTTCTTC
CASSPGTSGYNEQFF
>TRBJ1-5|-|-|TRBV4-1
TGCGCCAGCAGCCAGGAGGGGGGTCAGCCCCAGCATTTT
CASSQEGGQPQHF
>TRBJ2-3|TRBD1|-|TRBV11-2
TGTGCCAGCAGCTTCAACAGGGGGGCAGATACGCAGTATTTT
CASSFNRGADTQYF
>TRBJ2-2|TRBD2|-|TRBV19
TGTGCCAGTAGTACAGTTAGCGGGGCCACCGGGGAGCTGTTTTTT
CASSTVSGATGELFF
>TRBJ1-6|-|-|TRBV28
TGTGCCAGCAGTATTAATTCACCCCTCCACTTT
CASSINSPLHF
>TRBJ1-1|TRBD1|-|TRBV19
TGTGCCAGTAGTGAGAACAGGGGCCCTGAAGCTTTCTTT
CASSENRGPEAFF
>TRBJ2-7|TRBD2|-|TRBV7-2
TGTGCCAGCAGCTCGATAGCGGGAGGGCCTTACGAGCAGTACTTC
CASSSIAGGPYEQYF
>TRBJ2-7|TRBD1|once|TRBV5-1
TGCGCCAGCAGCCTGACAGGGCTCGAGCAGTACTTC
CASSLTGLEQYF
>TRBJ2-7|TRBD1|-|TRBV5-1
TGCGCCAGCAGCTTGGCGGCAGGGGGCCCCGGCGAGCAGTACTTC
CASSLAAGGPGEQYF
>TRBJ2-7|-|-|TRBV10-1
TGCGCCAGCAGTGAAGGGAAACGGGGCGAGCAGTACTTC
CASSEGKRGEQYF
>TRBJ2-7|-|-|TRBV5-6
TGTGCCAGCAGCTTGGATGTGGACGAGCAGTACTTC
CASSLDVDEQYF
>TRBJ1-6|-|-|TRBV2
TGTGCCAGCAGTCGGGACCGACTTAATTCACCCCTCCACTTT
CASSRDRLNSPLHF
>TRBJ2-7|-|-|TRBV18
TGTGCCAGCTCACCACCCGGAAGCTACGAGCAGTACTTC
CASSPPGSYEQYF
>TRBJ1-3|-|-|TRBV6-6
TGTGCCAGCAGTTACGGAAGTTCGGGAAACACCATATATTTT
CASSYGSSGNTIYF
>TRBJ2-2|-|-|TRBV5-4
TGTGCCAGCAGCTTCAGGTCGAGGAACACCGGGGAGCTGTTTTTT
CASSFRSRNTGELFF
>TRBJ2-3|TRBD2|-|TRBV11-2
TGTGCCAGCACGTCCAGGACTAGCTCACCAGATACGCAGTATTTT
CASTSRTSSPDTQYF
>TRBJ2-1|TRBD2|-|TRBV6-5
TGTGCCAGCAGTTCTCCAAGCGGGAGACCCAATGAGCAGTTCTTC
CASSSPSGRPNEQFF
>TRBJ2-3|TRBD2|once|TRBV18
TGTGCCAGCTCACCATACGTGGCTAGCGGATTCACAGATACGCAGTATTTT
CASSPYVASGFTDTQYF
>TRBJ1-5|-|-|TRBV6-4
TGTGCCAGCACACTGTGGAATCAGCCCCAGCATTTT
CASTLWNQPQHF
>TRBJ1-2|-|-|TRBV29-1
TGCAGCGGTGCTTCGACTCTAGATGGCTACACCTTC
CSGASTLDGYTF
>TRBJ2-3|TRBD2|-|TRBV5-1
TGCGCCAGCAGCACTAGCGGTAGCACAGATACGCAGTATTTT
CASSTSGSTDTQYF
>TRBJ2-3|-|-|TRBV5-4
TGTGCCAGCAGCTCCTTAAAGTTGGCGGGCACAGATACGCAGTATTTT
CASSSLKLAGTDTQYF
>TRBJ2-1|TRBD1|once|TRBV7-9
TGTGCCAGCATCCTGGGACAGGGCGACTACAATGAGCAGTTCTTC
CASILGQGDYNEQFF
>TRBJ2-3|TRBD2|-|TRBV29-1
TGCAGCGTCCGACTAGCGATAAGCACAGATACGCAGTATTTT
CSVRLAISTDTQYF
>TRBJ2-7|-|-|TRBV29-1
TGCGGGCTCAGGACACAGGACTCCTACGAGCAGTACTTC
CGLRTQDSYEQYF
>TRBJ1-5|-|-|TRBV27
TGTGCCAGCAGTTTAAGGGGTCAGCCCCAGCATTTT
CASSLRGQPQHF
>TRBJ2-7|-|few|TRBV29-1
TGCAGCGTTGAGGTTCCAGGCTCCTACGAGCAGTACTTC
CSVEVPGSYEQYF
>TRBJ1-4|-|-|TRBV7-9
TGTGCCAGCAGCTTAGATGGGGCAACTAATGAAAAACTGTTTTTT
CASSLDGATNEKLFF
>TRBJ2-6|TRBD2|-|TRBV9
TGTGCCAGCAGCGTAGCGACTAGCGGGGCTACTGGGGCCAACGTCCTGACTTTC
CASSVATSGATGANVLTF
>TRBJ2-5|-|-|TRBV19
TGTGCCAGTAGAACAGACGGCTTGGGGTCCTACGAACAGTACTTC
CASRTDGLGSYEQYF
>TRBJ2-7|-|once|TRBV10-3
TGTGCCATCAGTGGGGCAGACTACGAGCAGTACTTC
CAISGADYEQYF
>TRBJ2-7|-|few|TRBV5-6
TGTGCCAGCAGCTCGGCTGGTGGGAACTCCTACGAGCAGTACTTC
CASSSAGGNSYEQYF
>TRBJ2-7|-|-|TRBV7-2
TGTGCCAGCAGCTCCATCCCGGCCTCCTACGAGCAGTACTTC
CASSSIPASYEQYF
>TRBJ2-6|-|once|TRBV5-1
TGCGCCAGCAGCCCCTACCCCCGAAGCTCTGGGGCCAACGTCCTGACTTTC
CASSPYPRSSGANVLTF
>TRBJ1-5|-|-|TRBV5-6
TGTGCCAGCAGCTTCAGACATAGCAATCAGCCCCAGCATTTT
CASSFRHSNQPQHF
>TRBJ2-3|-|-|TRBV5-1
TGCGCCACCTCGGAGGGGGCAATGACAGATACGCAGTATTTT
CATSEGAMTDTQYF